This entry concerns a single T cell receptor beta chain. Enrollment of patients from Seattle took place during active infection, with longitudinal follow-up. V lost 6 bases, J lost 1 base, and 11 bases lay in between. Germline CDR1 is SGHRS and CDR2 is YFSETQ. This CDR3 comprises 13 residues. The sample comes from a study of blood T cell repertoires in COVID-19. Across the whole study: There were acute and convalescent COVID-19 samples, and they came from the United States, Italy and Spain.

In the original workflow: The assay estimated nucleated cells by amplifying reference gene primers. The method was immunoSEQ multiplex PCR; TCRdb's version includes in-frame clones alone and lacks a portion of them. That table gives V, J and clone size, and the DNA gave D and trimming. The table shows about 350,000 clones, with roughly nine tenths occurring only once. V is TRBV5-1 and J is TRBJ2-7; weak D call: TRBD1 (6 bases). This sequence originates from a woman aged 55-70 years with COVID-19, enrolled during active disease. The sequencing input was peripheral blood. The CDR3 DNA is TGCGCCAGCACATTGGACAGTTCCTACGAGCAGTACTTC. As protein: CASTLDSSYEQYF.